This TCR beta chain was profiled in a study of T cells after posttransplantation cyclophosphamide. Study-wide points: Recipient CMV seropositivity and CMV reactivation strongly tracked TRB clonality. TRB overlap between skin or GI tissue T cells and blood was limited.

V was shortened by 1 base and J by 6 bases, with 11 bases between the two germline ends. CDR1 is SGHRS, CDR2 YFSETQ, per germline. The CDR3 is made up of 13 amino acids. Only in-frame clones appear in the TCRdb table, and some are missing; sequencing was by immunoSEQ multiplex PCR. The sample shows about 5,000 clones, less than 80% of them seen only once. Busulfan-fludarabine conditioning, marrow transplant, and cyclophosphamide on days +3 and +4 were administered. Comment on this clone: Its antigen remains unidentified.

V and J are TRBV5-1 and TRBJ2-7; tentative D call: TRBD2 (6 bases). This sample comprised PBMCs, obtained after allogeneic stem cell transplant with posttransplant cyclophosphamide. The clonotype comes from a male patient aged 60 to 75 who received an allogeneic stem cell transplant from an unrelated donor, was CMV-positive, and had no GVHD. The graft donor may account for some of the T cells. This CDR3 is CASSLYLGGEQYF. CDR3 nucleotide sequence: TGCGCCAGCAGCTTGTACCTGGGGGGCGAGCAGTACTTC.